This T cell receptor (beta chain) was recovered during a study of cytomegalovirus exposure and HLA in healthy donors. Trimming took off 7 bases at V and 1 base at J, with 12 bases between the two ends. Germline V lookup: CDR1 SGHDT, CDR2 YYEEEE. CDR3 length equals 14 residues. The PCR made use of 60 Vbeta and 13 Jbeta primers. Libraries were prepared by immunoSEQ multiplex PCR; TCRdb keeps only in-frame clonotypes and omits some of them. Here the sample table reports nearly 200,000 clones. The V gene is TRBV5-6, the J gene TRBJ1-3; D is unresolved. This receptor was obtained from a boy younger than 18 in good health and CMV-seronegative. The sequencing input was PBMCs. CDR3 sequence (DNA): TGTGCCAGCGGGCCCCCGCAGTCTGGAAACACCATATATTTT. Translation: CASGPPQSGNTIYF.